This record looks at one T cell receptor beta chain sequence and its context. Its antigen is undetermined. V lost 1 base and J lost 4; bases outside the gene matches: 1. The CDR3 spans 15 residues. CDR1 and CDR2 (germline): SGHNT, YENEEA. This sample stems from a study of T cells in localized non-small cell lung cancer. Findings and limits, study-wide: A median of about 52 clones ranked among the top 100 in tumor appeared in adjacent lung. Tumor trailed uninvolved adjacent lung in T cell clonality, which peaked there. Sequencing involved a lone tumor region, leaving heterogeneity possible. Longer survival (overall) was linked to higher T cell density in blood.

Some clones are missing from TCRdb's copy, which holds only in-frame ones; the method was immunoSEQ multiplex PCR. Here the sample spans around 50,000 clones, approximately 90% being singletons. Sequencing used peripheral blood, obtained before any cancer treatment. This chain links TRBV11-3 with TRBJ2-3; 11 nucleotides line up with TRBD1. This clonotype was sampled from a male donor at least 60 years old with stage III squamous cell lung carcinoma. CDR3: CASSLGTGGADTQYF. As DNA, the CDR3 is TGTGCCAGCAGCTTAGGGACAGGGGGCGCAGATACGCAGTATTTT. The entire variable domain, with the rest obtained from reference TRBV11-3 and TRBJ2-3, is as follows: EAGVVQSPRYKIIEKKQPVAFWCNPISGHNTLYWYLQNLGQGPELLIRYENEEAVDDSQLPKDRFSAERLKGVDSTLKIQPAELGDSAVYLCASSLGTGGADTQYFGPGTRLTVL.